This note documents a single T cell receptor (beta chain) sequence. This clone was found once. Its antigen has not been determined. No base quality values were provided; no much bigger clone lies one nucleotide off. TCRbeta CDR3 regions were amplified from genomic DNA using the immunoSEQ Assay, a bias-controlled multiplex PCR. Turning to the authors' computational methods: The number of nucleated cells in each sample was estimated by amplification of reference gene primers within the assay. To quantify the absolute abundance of each unique TCRbeta CDR3 rearrangement, sequence reads were collapsed and filtered. For each sample, productive Simpson clonality was calculated as the square root of Simpson's diversity index across productive rearrangements. Here the immuneACCESS table is served through TCRdb, limited to in-frame sequences with V and J called. Missing clones are a known gap in these copies; in checked studies unresolved V genes cover under half, and the rest lacks a known reason. From that table come the V and J calls and clone size; the DNA was used to work out D and trimming. For this sample there are over 300,000 clones; roughly 83% appear just once. Of the sample, approximately 1.5% is held by the ten largest clones.

Collaborating institutions collected whole blood in K2EDTA tubes following their own protocols. For TCRbeta analysis, collaborators shipped samples in one of three forms: frozen whole blood, isolated PBMCs, or DNA extracted from either of those sample types. This sample was included in a study of blood T cell repertoires in COVID-19 (dated by TCRdb to 2018 to 2020). Context from the whole study: Collaborator samples came from the United States, Italy and Spain and covered acute and convalescent phases of COVID-19. The material from the prospective study consisted of cDNA or gDNA derived from T cells, B-cell-depleted T cells, or PBMCs. The dataset comprised deeply sampled blood TCRbeta repertoires from subjects exposed to, actively infected with, or recovered from COVID-19. The repertoires were released in a freely available public database intended as a resource for research on the immune response to SARS-CoV-2. Samples came from the ongoing ImmuneRACE study (first 160 participants) plus 1,254 subjects from 6 global collaborators. Nearly every sample came with metadata listing a de-identified subject ID, COVID-19 status, age in years and sex. Where available, HLA class I and class II types were taken from metadata supplied by the sample provider and were not determined by assay-based typing. Study-wide findings and limitations: The amount of clinical and demographic metadata varied by source and participant and was provided uncurated.

Including the terminal cysteine and phenylalanine, the CDR3 comprises 15 residues. Kept here is only the CDR3 DNA, which spans 45 bases and is read in frame from base 1. At the junction V is shortened by 4 bases and J by 8 bases; bases outside the gene matches: 3. CDR1 SGHTA and CDR2 FQGNSA are derived from the germline V gene. The source is a woman aged 45-59 years with acute or convalescent COVID-19. The source material was peripheral blood. The chain was built from TRBV7-2 and TRBJ2-1; 15 of the junction bases match TRBD2. The DNA sequence follows: TGTGCCAGCAGCTGGACTAGCGGGAGGGCCGATGAGCAGTTCTTC. Translated, it reads CASSWTSGRADEQFF. Here the CDR3 is joined to the reference TRBV7-2 and TRBJ2-1 genes, and the full variable domain is: GAGVSQSPSNKVTEKGKDVELRCDPISGHTALYWYRQSLGQGLEFLIYFQGNSAPDKSGLPSDRFSAERTGGSVSTLTIQRTQQEDSAVYLCASSWTSGRADEQFFGPGTRLTVL.